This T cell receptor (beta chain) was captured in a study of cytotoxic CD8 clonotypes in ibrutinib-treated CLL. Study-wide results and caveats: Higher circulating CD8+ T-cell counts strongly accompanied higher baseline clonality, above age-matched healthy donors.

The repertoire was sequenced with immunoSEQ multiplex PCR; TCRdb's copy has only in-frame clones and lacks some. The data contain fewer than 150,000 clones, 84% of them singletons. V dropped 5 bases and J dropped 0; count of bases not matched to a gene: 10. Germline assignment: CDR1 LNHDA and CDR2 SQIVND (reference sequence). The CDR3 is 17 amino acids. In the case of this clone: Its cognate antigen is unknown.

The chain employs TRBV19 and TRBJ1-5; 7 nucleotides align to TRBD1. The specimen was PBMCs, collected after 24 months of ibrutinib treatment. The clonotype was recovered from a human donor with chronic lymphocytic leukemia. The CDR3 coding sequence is TGTGCCAGTAGTCTAACCTCGACAGGGAGTAGCAATCAGCCCCAGCATTTT. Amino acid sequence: CASSLTSTGSSNQPQHF.